This T cell receptor beta chain was identified in a study of cytomegalovirus exposure and HLA in healthy donors. Study results and limitations: Segments of the TCR beta V type were, in most cases, productive about 90% or about 30% of the time in an earlier analysis. Associated with cytomegalovirus, according to the listing, were 150 to 200 TCR beta chains.

The CDR3 loop spans 12 amino acids. Germline assignment: CDR1 GTSNPN and CDR2 SVGIG (reference sequence). Deletions cut 7 bases from V and 4 bases from J, with 11 bases between. Researchers ran the PCR with 60 Vbeta and 13 Jbeta primers. Sequencing used immunoSEQ multiplex PCR; TCRdb keeps in-frame clones, though not all of them. The table includes 150,000 to 200,000 clones, 76% detected once. About this clone: Its specificity is unknown.

This chain links TRBV30 with TRBJ2-1; maybe TRBD2 (6 bases). The source is a man between 18 and 35 years old in good health and CMV-seronegative. Sequencing input: PBMCs. The CDR3 DNA sequence: TGTGCCTCCCCGACTAGATACAATGAGCAGTTCTTC. Translating gives CASPTRYNEQFF. Based on the CDR3 plus reference TRBV30 and TRBJ2-1, the full variable domain is SQTIHQWPATLVQPVGSPLSLECTVEGTSNPNLYWYRQAAGRGLQLLFYSVGIGQISSEVPQNLSASRPQDRQFILSSKKLLLSDSGFYLCASPTRYNEQFFGPGTRLTVL.